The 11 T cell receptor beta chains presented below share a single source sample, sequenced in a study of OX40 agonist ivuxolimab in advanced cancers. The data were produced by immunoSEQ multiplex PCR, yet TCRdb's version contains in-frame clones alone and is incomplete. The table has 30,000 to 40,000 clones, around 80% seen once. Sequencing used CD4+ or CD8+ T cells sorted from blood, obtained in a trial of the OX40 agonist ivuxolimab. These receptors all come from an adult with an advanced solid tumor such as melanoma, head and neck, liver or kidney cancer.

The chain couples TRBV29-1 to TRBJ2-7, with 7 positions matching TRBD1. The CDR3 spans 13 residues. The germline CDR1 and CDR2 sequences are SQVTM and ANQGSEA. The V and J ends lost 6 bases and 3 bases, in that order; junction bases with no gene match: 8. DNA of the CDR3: TGCAGCGTATCCGGGACAGCAGACTACGAGCAGTACTTC. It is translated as CSVSGTADYEQYF.

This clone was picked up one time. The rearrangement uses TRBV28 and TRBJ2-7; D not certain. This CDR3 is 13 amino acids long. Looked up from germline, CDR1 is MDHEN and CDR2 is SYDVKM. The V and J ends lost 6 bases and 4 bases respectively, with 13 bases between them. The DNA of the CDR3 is TGTGCCAGCAGCATCTCGGTGAATTACGAGCAGTACTTC. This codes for CASSISVNYEQYF.

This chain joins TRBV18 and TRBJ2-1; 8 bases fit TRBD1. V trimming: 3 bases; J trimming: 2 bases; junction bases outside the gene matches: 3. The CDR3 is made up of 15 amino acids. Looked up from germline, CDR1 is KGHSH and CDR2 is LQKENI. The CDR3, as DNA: TGTGCCAGCTCACCGGGGACAGGTACCTACAATGAGCAGTTCTTC. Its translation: CASSPGTGTYNEQFF.

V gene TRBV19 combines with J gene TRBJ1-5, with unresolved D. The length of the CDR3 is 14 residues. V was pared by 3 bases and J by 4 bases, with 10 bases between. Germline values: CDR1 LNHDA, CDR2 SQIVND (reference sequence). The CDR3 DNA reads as TGTGCCAGTAGTATCAGAGCCATTAATCAGCCCCAGCATTTT. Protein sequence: CASSIRAINQPQHF. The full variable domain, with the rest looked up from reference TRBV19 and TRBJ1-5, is DGGITQSPKYLFRKEGQNVTLSCEQNLNHDAMYWYRQDPGQGLRLIYYSQIVNDFQKGDIAEGYSVSREKKESFPLTVTSAQKNPTAFYLCASSIRAINQPQHFGDGTRLSIL.

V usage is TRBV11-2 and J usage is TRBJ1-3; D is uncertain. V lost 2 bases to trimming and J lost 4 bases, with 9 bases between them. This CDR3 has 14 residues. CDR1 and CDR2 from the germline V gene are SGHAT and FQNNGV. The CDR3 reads CASSLSAVGNTIYF. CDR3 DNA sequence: TGTGCCAGCAGCTTAAGCGCAGTAGGAAACACCATATATTTT.

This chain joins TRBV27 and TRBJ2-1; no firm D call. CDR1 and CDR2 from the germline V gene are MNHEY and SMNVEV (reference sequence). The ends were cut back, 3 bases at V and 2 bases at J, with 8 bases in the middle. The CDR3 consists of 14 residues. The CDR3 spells CASSFRPTYNEQFF. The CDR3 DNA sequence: TGTGCCAGCAGTTTCCGCCCCACCTACAATGAGCAGTTCTTC.

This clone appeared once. The CDR3 bases are TGTGCCAGCAGCTCTCTACTGACAGGGGTATCGAATTCACCCCTCCACTTT. It yields the protein CASSSLLTGVSNSPLHF. The gene calls are TRBV11-2 and TRBJ1-6, with 8 bases matching TRBD1. CDR1 and CDR2 from the germline V gene are SGHAT and FQNNGV. The CDR3 spans 17 residues. The J segment lost 7 bases and the V segment lost 4 bases, leaving 12 bases of the junction unmatched.

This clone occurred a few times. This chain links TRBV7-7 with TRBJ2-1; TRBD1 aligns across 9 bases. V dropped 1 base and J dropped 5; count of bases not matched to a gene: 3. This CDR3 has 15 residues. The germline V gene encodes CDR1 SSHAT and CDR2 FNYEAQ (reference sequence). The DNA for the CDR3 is TGTGCCAGCAGCTTAGTACAGGGGGCCGACAATGAGCAGTTCTTC. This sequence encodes CASSLVQGADNEQFF.

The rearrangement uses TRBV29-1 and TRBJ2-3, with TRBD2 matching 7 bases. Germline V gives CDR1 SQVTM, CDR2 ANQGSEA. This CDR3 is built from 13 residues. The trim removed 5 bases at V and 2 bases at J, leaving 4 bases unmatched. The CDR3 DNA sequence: TGCAGCGTTACCGGGACTAACACAGATACGCAGTATTTT. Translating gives CSVTGTNTDTQYF.

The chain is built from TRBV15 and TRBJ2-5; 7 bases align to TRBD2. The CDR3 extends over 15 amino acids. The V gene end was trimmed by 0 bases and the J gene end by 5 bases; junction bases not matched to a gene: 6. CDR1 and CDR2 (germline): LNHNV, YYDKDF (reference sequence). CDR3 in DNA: TGTGCCACCAGCAGAGATGATACCGGGAGGGAGACCCAGTACTTC. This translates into CATSRDDTGRETQYF. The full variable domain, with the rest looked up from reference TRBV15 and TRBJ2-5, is DAMVIQNPRYQVTQFGKPVTLSCSQTLNHNVMYWYQQKSSQAPKLLFHYYDKDFNNEADTPDNFQSRRPNTSFCFLDIRSPGLGDTAMYLCATSRDDTGRETQYFGPGTRLLVL.

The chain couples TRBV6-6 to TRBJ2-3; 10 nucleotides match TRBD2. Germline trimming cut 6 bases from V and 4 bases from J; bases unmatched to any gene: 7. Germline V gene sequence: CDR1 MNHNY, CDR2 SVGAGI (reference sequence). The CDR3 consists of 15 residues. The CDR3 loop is CASRTSLAGADTQYF. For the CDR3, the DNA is TGTGCCAGCAGAACGTCGCTAGCGGGGGCAGATACGCAGTATTTT.